The source of this T cell receptor (beta chain) is a study of CD8+ T cells in alopecia areata. Study context: Severity scores in treated patients reflected the percentage of scalp affected. Study-wide results and caveats: Scalp and blood samples kept many expanded lesional clones throughout tofacitinib.

The sample's treatment: oral pan-JAK inhibitor, 5-10 mg twice daily. In regard to this clone: Its target is not known.

Extracted RNA was reverse transcribed into cDNA, the sequencing template. The table came from immunoSEQ multiplex PCR; TCRdb's copy has only in-frame clones and leaves some out. The sample shows about 190,000 clones, roughly 60% of them seen only once. Sequences were derived from CD4+ T cells sorted from blood, sampled between weeks 49 and 50, from a patient treated with tofacitinib. This receptor was obtained from a human donor with alopecia areata.

CDR3 sequence (DNA): TGTGCCAGCAGCCGTACAGGGGCCCAAGAGACCCAGTACTTC. Translation: CASSRTGAQETQYF. The chain joins TRBV7-9 to TRBJ2-5; 7 bases align to TRBD1. The V gene's germline CDR1 is SEHNR and CDR2 FQNEAQ (reference sequence). The CDR3 length is 14 residues. V was pared by 5 bases and J by 1 base, with 4 bases of the junction left unmatched.